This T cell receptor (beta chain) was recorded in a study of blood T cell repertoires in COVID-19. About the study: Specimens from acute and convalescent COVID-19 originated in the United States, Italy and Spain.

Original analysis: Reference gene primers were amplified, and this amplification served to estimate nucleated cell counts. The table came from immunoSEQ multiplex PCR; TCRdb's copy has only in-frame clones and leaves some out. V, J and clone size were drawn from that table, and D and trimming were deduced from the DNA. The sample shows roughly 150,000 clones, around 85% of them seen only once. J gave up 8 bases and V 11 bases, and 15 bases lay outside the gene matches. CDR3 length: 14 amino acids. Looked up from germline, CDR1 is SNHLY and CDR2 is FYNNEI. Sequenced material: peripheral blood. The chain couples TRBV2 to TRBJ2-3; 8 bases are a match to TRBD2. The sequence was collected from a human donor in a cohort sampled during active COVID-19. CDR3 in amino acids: CAQLQSGGHGTQYF. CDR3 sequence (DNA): TGTGCCCAGCTGCAAAGCGGGGGTCACGGTACGCAGTATTTT. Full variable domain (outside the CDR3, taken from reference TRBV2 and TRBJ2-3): EPEVTQTPSHQVTQMGQEVILRCVPISNHLYFYWYRQILGQKVEFLVSFYNNEISEKSEIFDDQFSVERPDGSNFTLKIRSTKLEDSAMYFCAQLQSGGHGTQYFGPGTRLTVL.